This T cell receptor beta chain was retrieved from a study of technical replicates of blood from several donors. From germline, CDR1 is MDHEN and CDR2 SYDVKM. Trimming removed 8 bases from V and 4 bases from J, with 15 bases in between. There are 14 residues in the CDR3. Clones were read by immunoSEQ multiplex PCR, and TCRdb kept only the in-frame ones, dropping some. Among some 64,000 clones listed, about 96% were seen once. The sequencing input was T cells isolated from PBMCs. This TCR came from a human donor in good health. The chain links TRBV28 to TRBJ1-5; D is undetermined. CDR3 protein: CASHDTPGNQPQHF. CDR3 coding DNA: TGTGCCAGCCACGACACTCCGGGGAATCAGCCCCAGCATTTT. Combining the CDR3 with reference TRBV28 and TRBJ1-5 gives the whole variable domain DVKVTQSSRYLVKRTGEKVFLECVQDMDHENMFWYRQDPGLGLRLIYFSYDVKMKEKGDIPEGYSVSREKKERFSLILESASTNQTSMYLCASHDTPGNQPQHFGDGTRLSIL.